The sequence of this T cell receptor beta chain was determined in a study of T cells in localized non-small cell lung cancer. The study, taken as a whole, reports: Longer overall survival accompanied higher blood T cell density.

This clone was observed a few times. Its antigen is unidentified. Assay: immunoSEQ multiplex PCR; the TCRdb copy retains only in-frame clones and omits some. The profile shows thousands of clones, around 29% of them singletons. Germline V CDR1 and CDR2: SGHNT, YENEEA. The ends were cut back, 2 bases at V and 7 bases at J, with 11 bases in the middle. The CDR3 consists of 14 residues. This chain connects TRBV11-3 to TRBJ2-2; D gene unclear. This clonotype was sampled from a male donor aged 60 or over with stage III lung adenocarcinoma. The sample here was normal lung tissue next to the tumor, taken before any cancer treatment. The CDR3 region has the DNA TGTGCCAGCAGCTTATCTAGGGTTTACGGGGAGCTGTTTTTT. Amino acid sequence: CASSLSRVYGELFF.